The rows below give T cell receptor beta chains drawn from one sample of a study of molecular identifiers for immune sequencing clone quantification. TCRdb independently ran MiXCR on the PCR reads; one entry per CDR3 protein. The table shows 60,000 to 70,000 distinct CDR3 sequences, with 15% to 20% occurring only once. The sequenced sample consisted of naive CD8+ T cells from blood, with Jurkat cell RNA spiked in. The receptors were sampled from a human donor in good health. Some libraries in this study had Jurkat cell RNA spiked in. CDR3s include the opening cysteine and the closing phenylalanine or tryptophan. D genes are given only for firm matches. Clone size appears in some rows only: once, few, many, or a class for an expanded clone.

TRBV27	TRBJ1-5	TRBD1	many	CASSLSGTARPQHF	TGTGCCAGCAGTTTATCCGGGACAGCGCGGCCCCAGCATTTT
TRBV29-1	TRBJ2-7	NA	many	CSVVRGMNYEQYF	TGCAGCGTTGTGCGGGGAATGAACTACGAGCAGTACTTC
TRBV19	TRBJ2-6	NA	few	CASSTWAGANVLTF	TGTGCCAGTTCGACGTGGGCTGGGGCCAACGTCCTGACTTTC
TRBV21-1	TRBJ2-5	NA	few	CASSNGTGIQETQYF	TGTGCCAGCAGCAACGGGACAGGGATACAAGAGACCCAGTACTTC
TRBV9	TRBJ2-2	TRBD2	NA	CASSVDRLAGAGELFF	TGTGCCAGCAGCGTAGATCGACTAGCGGGAGCCGGGGAGCTGTTTTTT
TRBV20-1	TRBJ2-1	NA	many	CSAPGTEVYNEQFF	TGCAGTGCCCCGGGGACTGAAGTCTACAATGAGCAGTTCTTC
TRBV7-9	TRBJ2-1	NA	many	CASSLDPKYEQFF	TGTGCCAGCAGCCTTGACCCGAAGTATGAGCAGTTCTTC
TRBV7-8	TRBJ2-1	TRBD2	NA	CARSHRLAGAAPFLIEQFF	TGTGCCAGAAGCCACAGACTAGCGGGAGCCGCCCCTTTCCTGATTGAGCAGTTCTTC
TRBV12-3/TRBV12-4	TRBJ1-5	NA	many	CASQRGSQPQHF	TGTGCCAGCCAGAGGGGGAGTCAGCCCCAGCATTTT
TRBV9	TRBJ2-2	TRBD1	many	CASSVTGAGELFF	TGTGCCAGCAGCGTTACAGGGGCCGGGGAGCTGTTTTTT
TRBV6-2/TRBV6-3	TRBJ2-7	TRBD2	many	CASRGLAGETYEQYF	TGTGCCAGCAGGGGACTAGCGGGAGAGACCTACGAGCAGTACTTC
TRBV20-1	TRBJ2-1	TRBD2	few	CSARARGGTYNEQFF	TGCAGTGCTAGAGCCCGGGGGGGGACGTACAATGAGCAGTTCTTC
TRBV28	TRBJ1-1	NA	few	CASSLYEGENTEAFF	TGTGCCAGCAGTTTATATGAGGGGGAGAACACTGAAGCTTTCTTT
TRBV6-5	TRBJ2-3	NA	many	CASSYRFATDTQYF	TGTGCCAGCAGTTACCGGTTCGCCACAGATACGCAGTATTTT
TRBV7-9	TRBJ1-5	NA	many	CASSLSGPYQPQHF	TGTGCCAGCAGCTTATCGGGGCCCTATCAGCCCCAGCATTTT
TRBV11-2	TRBJ2-1	NA	many	CASYGVAANEQFF	TGTGCCAGCTATGGGGTGGCGGCCAATGAGCAGTTCTTC
TRBV28	TRBJ2-7	NA	many	CASSGQFFYEQYF	TGTGCCAGCAGCGGACAGTTTTTCTACGAGCAGTACTTC